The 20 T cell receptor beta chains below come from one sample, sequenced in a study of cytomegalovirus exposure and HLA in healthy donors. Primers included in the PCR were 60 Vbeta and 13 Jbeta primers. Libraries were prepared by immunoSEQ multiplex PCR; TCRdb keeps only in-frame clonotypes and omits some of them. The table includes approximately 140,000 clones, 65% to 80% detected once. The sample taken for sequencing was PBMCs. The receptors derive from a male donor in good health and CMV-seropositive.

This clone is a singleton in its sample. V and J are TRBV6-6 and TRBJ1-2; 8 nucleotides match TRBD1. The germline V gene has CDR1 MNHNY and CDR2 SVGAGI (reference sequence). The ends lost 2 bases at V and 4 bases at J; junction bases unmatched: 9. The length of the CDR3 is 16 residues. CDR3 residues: CASSYSQGAMVYGYTF. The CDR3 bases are TGTGCCAGCAGTTACAGTCAGGGGGCGATGGTCTATGGCTACACCTTC.

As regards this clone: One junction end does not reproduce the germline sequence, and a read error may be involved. CDR3 DNA: TGTGCTAGCAGCTTAGGTCAGGACTCCTACGAGCAGTACTTC. This encodes CASSLGQDSYEQYF. The V and J genes are TRBV7-7 and TRBJ2-7; D is unresolved. The length of the CDR3 is 14 residues. Per the germline V gene, CDR1 is SSHAT and CDR2 is FNYEAQ (reference sequence).

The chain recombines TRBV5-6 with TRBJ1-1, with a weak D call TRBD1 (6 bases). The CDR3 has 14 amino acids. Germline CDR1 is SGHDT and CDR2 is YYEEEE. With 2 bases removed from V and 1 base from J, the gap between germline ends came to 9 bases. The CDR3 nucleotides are TGTGCCAGCAGCTTTCAGGGGTGGAACACTGAAGCTTTCTTT. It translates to CASSFQGWNTEAFF.

This CDR3 is CSVGLTANTGELFF. CDR3 DNA sequence: TGCAGCGTTGGTTTAACAGCGAACACCGGGGAGCTGTTTTTT. The chain is built from TRBV29-1 and TRBJ2-2; D gene ambiguous. Deletions cut 4 bases from V and 0 bases from J, with 9 bases between. Germline loops: CDR1 SQVTM, CDR2 ANQGSEA. This CDR3 contains 14 residues.

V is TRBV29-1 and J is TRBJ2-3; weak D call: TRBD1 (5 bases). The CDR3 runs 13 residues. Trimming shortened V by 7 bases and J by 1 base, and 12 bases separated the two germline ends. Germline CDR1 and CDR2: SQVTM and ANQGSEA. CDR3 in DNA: TGCAGCGCCCGTCAAGGGGGCACAGATACGCAGTATTTT. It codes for CSARQGGTDTQYF.

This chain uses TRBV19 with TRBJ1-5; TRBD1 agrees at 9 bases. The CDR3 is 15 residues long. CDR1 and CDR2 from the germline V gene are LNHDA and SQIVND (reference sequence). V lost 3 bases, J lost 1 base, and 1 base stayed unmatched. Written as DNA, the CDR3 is TGTGCCAGTAGTATCGGGACAGGGAGCAATCAGCCCCAGCATTTT. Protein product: CASSIGTGSNQPQHF.

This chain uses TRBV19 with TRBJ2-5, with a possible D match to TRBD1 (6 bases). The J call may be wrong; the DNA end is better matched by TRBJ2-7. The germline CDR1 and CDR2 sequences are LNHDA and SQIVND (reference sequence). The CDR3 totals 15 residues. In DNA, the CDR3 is TGTGCCAGTAGTATAGCAGGGGCGGCCTCCTACGAGCAGTACTTC. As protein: CASSIAGAASYEQYF.

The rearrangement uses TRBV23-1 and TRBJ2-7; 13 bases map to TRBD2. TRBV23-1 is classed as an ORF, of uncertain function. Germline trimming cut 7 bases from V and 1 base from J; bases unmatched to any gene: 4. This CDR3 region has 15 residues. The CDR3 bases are TGCGCCAGCACCTCGGGACTAGCGGGGTCCTACGAGCAGTACTTC. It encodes CASTSGLAGSYEQYF.

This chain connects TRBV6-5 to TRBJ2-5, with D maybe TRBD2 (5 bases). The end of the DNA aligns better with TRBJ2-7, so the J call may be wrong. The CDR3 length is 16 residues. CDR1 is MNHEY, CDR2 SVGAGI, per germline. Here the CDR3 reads CASSYSTSGAFYEQYF. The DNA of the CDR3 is TGTGCCAGCAGTTACTCGACCAGCGGAGCCTTCTACGAGCAGTACTTC.

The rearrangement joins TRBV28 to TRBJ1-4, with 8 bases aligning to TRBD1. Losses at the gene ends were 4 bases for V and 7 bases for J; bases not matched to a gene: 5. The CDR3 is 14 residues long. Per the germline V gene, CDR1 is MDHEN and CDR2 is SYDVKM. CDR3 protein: CASSSTGVGEKLFF. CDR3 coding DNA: TGTGCCAGCAGTTCGACAGGGGTCGGTGAAAAACTGTTTTTT.

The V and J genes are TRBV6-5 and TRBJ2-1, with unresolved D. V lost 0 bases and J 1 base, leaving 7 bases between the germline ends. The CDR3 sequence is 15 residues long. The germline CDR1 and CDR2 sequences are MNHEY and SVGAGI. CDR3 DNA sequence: TGTGCCAGCAGTTACTCCCGGGTTTCCTACAATGAGCAGTTCTTC. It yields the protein CASSYSRVSYNEQFF.

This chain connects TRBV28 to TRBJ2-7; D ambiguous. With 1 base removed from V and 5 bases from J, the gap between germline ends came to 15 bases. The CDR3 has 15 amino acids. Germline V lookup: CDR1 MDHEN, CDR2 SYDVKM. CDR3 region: CASSLYVMGTDEQYF. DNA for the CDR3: TGTGCCAGCAGTTTATACGTCATGGGCACTGACGAGCAGTACTTC.

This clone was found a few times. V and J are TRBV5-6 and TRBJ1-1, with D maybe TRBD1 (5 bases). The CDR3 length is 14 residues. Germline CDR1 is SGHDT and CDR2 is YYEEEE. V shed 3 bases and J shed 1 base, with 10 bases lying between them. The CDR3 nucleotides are TGTGCCAGCAGCTGGATAACAGGGAACACTGAAGCTTTCTTT. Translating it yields CASSWITGNTEAFF. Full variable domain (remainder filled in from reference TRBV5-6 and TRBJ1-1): DAGVTQSPTHLIKTRGQQVTLRCSPKSGHDTVSWYQQALGQGPQFIFQYYEEEERQRGNFPDRFSGHQFPNYSSELNVNALLLGDSALYLCASSWITGNTEAFFGQGTRLTVV.

CDR3 DNA sequence: TGCGCCAGCAGCCAAGGCCTCCCGACTATCACAGATACGCAGTATTTT. As protein: CASSQGLPTITDTQYF. The chain joins TRBV4-1 to TRBJ2-3, with D possibly TRBD2 on 5 matching bases. The germline V gene encodes CDR1 MGHRA and CDR2 YSYEKL. The CDR3 loop spans 16 amino acids. Trimming removed 1 base at V and 2 bases at J, with 13 bases between.

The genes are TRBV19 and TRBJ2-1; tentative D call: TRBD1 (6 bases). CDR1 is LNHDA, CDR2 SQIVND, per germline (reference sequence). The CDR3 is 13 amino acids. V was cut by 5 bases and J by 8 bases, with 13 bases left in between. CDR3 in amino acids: CASSFPQGHEQFF. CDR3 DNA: TGTGCCAGTAGTTTCCCACAGGGTCATGAGCAGTTCTTC.

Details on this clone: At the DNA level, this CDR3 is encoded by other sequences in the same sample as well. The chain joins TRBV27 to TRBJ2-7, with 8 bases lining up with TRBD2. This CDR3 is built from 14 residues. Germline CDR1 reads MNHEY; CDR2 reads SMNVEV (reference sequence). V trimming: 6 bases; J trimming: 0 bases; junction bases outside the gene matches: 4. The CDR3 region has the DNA TGTGCCAGCAGGACGAGCGGGAGCTCCTACGAGCAGTACTTC. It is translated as CASRTSGSSYEQYF.

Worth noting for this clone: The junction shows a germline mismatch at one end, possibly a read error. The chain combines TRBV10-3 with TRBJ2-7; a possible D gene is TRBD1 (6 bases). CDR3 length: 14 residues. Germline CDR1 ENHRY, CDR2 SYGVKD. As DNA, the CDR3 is TGTGCCATCGCGATCAGGGGACGGGTTTCCGAGCAGTCCTTC. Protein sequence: CAIAIRGRVSEQSF.

CDR3 sequence: CATSRDRGQSSYNEQFF. CDR3 nucleotide sequence: TGTGCCACCAGCAGAGATCGAGGGCAAAGCTCCTACAATGAGCAGTTCTTC. This rearrangement joins TRBV15 to TRBJ2-1, with a possible D match to TRBD2 (5 bases). The CDR3 length is 17 residues. The germline V gene has CDR1 LNHNV and CDR2 YYDKDF (reference sequence). V lost 0 bases and J 0 bases, leaving 12 bases between the germline ends.

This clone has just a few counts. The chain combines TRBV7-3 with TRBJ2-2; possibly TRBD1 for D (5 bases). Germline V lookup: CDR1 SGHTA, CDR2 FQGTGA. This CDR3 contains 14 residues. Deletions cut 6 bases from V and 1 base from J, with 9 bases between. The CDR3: CASRAQGNTGELFF. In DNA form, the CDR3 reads TGTGCCAGCAGAGCTCAGGGGAACACCGGGGAGCTGTTTTTT.

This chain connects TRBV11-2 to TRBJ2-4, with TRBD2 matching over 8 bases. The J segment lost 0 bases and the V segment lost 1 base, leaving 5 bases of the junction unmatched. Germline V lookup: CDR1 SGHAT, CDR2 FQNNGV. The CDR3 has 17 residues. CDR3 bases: TGTGCCAGCAGCTTAGGTGGACTAGCCGAAGCCAAAAACATTCAGTACTTC. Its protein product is CASSLGGLAEAKNIQYF.